Presented here are 21 T cell receptor beta chains from one specimen sequenced in a study of cytomegalovirus exposure and HLA in healthy donors. Use of 60 Vbeta and 13 Jbeta primers characterized the PCR. The repertoire was sequenced with immunoSEQ multiplex PCR; TCRdb's copy has only in-frame clones and lacks some. Among over 100,000 clones listed, less than 75% were seen once. The specimen sequenced was PBMCs. These receptors were taken from a woman aged 40 to 50 in good health and CMV-seropositive.

The gene calls are TRBV2 and TRBJ2-7; maybe TRBD2 (6 bases). Trimming pared 6 bases from V and 4 bases from J, leaving 7 bases between. Germline loops: CDR1 SNHLY, CDR2 FYNNEI. The CDR3 is 11 residues long. The CDR3 loop is CASRSGYEQYF. In nucleotides, the CDR3 is TGTGCCAGCAGAAGCGGGTACGAGCAGTACTTC.

The DNA of the CDR3 is TGTGCCAGCAGTTCATATCGGTACGGCTACACCTTC. It codes for CASSSYRYGYTF. The chain carries TRBV28 and TRBJ1-2; the D is unclear. The germline V and J ends were trimmed by 4 bases and 8 bases, with 11 bases remaining between them. This CDR3 spans 12 amino acids. CDR1 and CDR2 (germline): MDHEN, SYDVKM.

CDR3: CASSPSGVAYNEQFF. CDR3 DNA: TGTGCCAGCAGCCCGAGCGGGGTAGCCTACAATGAGCAGTTCTTC. The chain is built from TRBV11-2 and TRBJ2-1, with 7 bases lining up with TRBD2. CDR3 length: 15 amino acids. J gave up 2 bases and V 5 bases, and 6 bases lay outside the gene matches. Germline CDR1 is SGHAT and CDR2 is FQNNGV.

The rearrangement uses TRBV30 and TRBJ2-3, with a weak D call TRBD1 (6 bases). CDR1 GTSNPN and CDR2 SVGIG come from the germline V gene (reference sequence). The CDR3 contains 13 residues. The V end lost 7 bases, the J end lost 0 bases, and 11 bases lay between the germline ends. CDR3 nucleotides: TGTGCCTCTACAGGGACGAGCACAGATACGCAGTATTTT. Protein product: CASTGTSTDTQYF. The whole variable domain, filled in from reference TRBV30 and TRBJ2-3, reads SQTIHQWPATLVQPVGSPLSLECTVEGTSNPNLYWYRQAAGRGLQLLFYSVGIGQISSEVPQNLSASRPQDRQFILSSKKLLLSDSGFYLCASTGTSTDTQYFGPGTRLTVL.

Remarks on this clone: Relative to the germline gene, one junction end is altered; a read error may explain this. This chain links TRBV5-6 with TRBJ1-1; possible D gene TRBD1, 6 bases. CDR1 is SGHDT, CDR2 YYEEEE, per germline. The CDR3 has 12 residues. The CDR3 protein is CASSIRDTQAFF. CDR3 sequence (DNA): TGTGCCAGCAGCATTAGGGACACTCAAGCTTTCTTT. Drawing the rest from reference TRBV5-6 and TRBJ1-1, the complete variable domain is DAGVTQSPTHLIKTRGQQVTLRCSPKSGHDTVSWYQQALGQGPQFIFQYYEEEERQRGNFPDRFSGHQFPNYSSELNVNALLLGDSALYLCASSIRDTQAFFGQGTRLTVV.

The rearrangement links TRBV27 to TRBJ1-1; D gene unclear. V was trimmed by 6 bases and J by 1 base, leaving 6 bases between them. The CDR3 is 12 amino acids. Germline loops: CDR1 MNHEY, CDR2 SMNVEV (reference sequence). The CDR3 is CASRRGNTEAFF. CDR3 nucleotide sequence: TGTGCCAGCAGACGGGGGAACACTGAAGCTTTCTTT.

This chain joins TRBV5-1 and TRBJ2-1; D gene unclear. Germline CDR1 and CDR2: SGHRS and YFSETQ. The CDR3 covers 13 residues. Trimming took 0 bases from V and 4 from J, leaving 5 bases between them. CDR3 sequence reads: CASSLDSYNEQFF. CDR3 DNA sequence: TGCGCCAGCAGCTTGGACAGTTACAATGAGCAGTTCTTC.

The chain employs TRBV9 and TRBJ2-4, with 9 bases fitting TRBD2. Germline values: CDR1 SGDLS, CDR2 YYNGEE. V was clipped by 4 bases and J by 0 bases; unmatched bases: 2. The CDR3 spans 15 residues. The chain's CDR3 is CASSPAGGAKNIQYF. In nucleotides, the CDR3 is TGTGCCAGCAGCCCAGCGGGGGGAGCCAAAAACATTCAGTACTTC. Full variable domain (missing parts from reference TRBV9 and TRBJ2-4): DSGVTQTPKHLITATGQRVTLRCSPRSGDLSVYWYQQSLDQGLQFLIQYYNGEERAKGNILERFSAQQFPDLHSELNLSSLELGDSALYFCASSPAGGAKNIQYFGAGTRLSVL.

The sample holds one count of this clone. The chain has TRBV30 and TRBJ2-2, with D maybe TRBD2 (7 bases). Trimming stripped 5 bases from V and 1 base from J, with 23 bases between. The CDR3 totals 18 residues. The V gene's germline CDR1 is GTSNPN and CDR2 SVGIG (reference sequence). CDR3 nucleotide sequence: TGTGCCTGGGGGGGGGACCTATCCAGGGGATGGAACACCGGGGAGCTGTTTTTT. This encodes CAWGGDLSRGWNTGELFF.

The chain joins TRBV7-8 to TRBJ1-1; TRBD1 aligns across 12 bases. Germline trimming cut 2 bases from V and 7 bases from J; bases unmatched to any gene: 5. Germline V gene sequence: CDR1 SGHVS, CDR2 FQNEAQ. The CDR3 runs 15 residues. The CDR3 DNA follows: TGTGCCAGCAGCTTAAGGGACAGGGGGCCGGGTGAAGCTTTCTTT. Protein sequence: CASSLRDRGPGEAFF.

V is TRBV19 and J is TRBJ2-1, with 12 positions matching TRBD2. Germline V gene data show CDR1 as LNHDA and CDR2 as SQIVND (reference sequence). The CDR3 contains 14 residues. J was trimmed by 6 bases and V by 7 bases; bases with no gene match: 4. The CDR3 DNA follows: TGTGCCAGTAATGGACTAGCGGGAATCAATGAGCAGTTCTTC. Protein product: CASNGLAGINEQFF.

The rearrangement links TRBV21-1 to TRBJ2-7; no check of the table's D call, TRBD2, against the DNA was made. TRBV21-1 is termed a pseudogene. The CDR3 covers 17 residues. Written as DNA, the CDR3 is TGTGCCAGCAGCAAAGCCCCGGAAGCGGGAATATCCTACGAGCAGTACTTC. Its translation is CASSKAPEAGISYEQYF.

This clone has just a few counts. The V gene is TRBV6-5, the J gene TRBJ2-7; 9 bases align to TRBD2. The CDR3 has 15 residues. Unmatched junction bases numbered 13, after V lost 7 bases and J lost 6 bases. Looked up from germline, CDR1 is MNHEY and CDR2 is SVGAGI. CDR3 in DNA: TGTGCCAGCACCGAGCGCGGGAGGGCGGGCGGCGAGCAGTACTTC. Protein: CASTERGRAGGEQYF.

J is TRBJ1-4 and V is TRBV5-1; maybe TRBD1 (5 bases). V lost 4 bases, J lost 10 bases, and 20 bases lay in between. Germline CDR1 and CDR2: SGHRS and YFSETQ. The CDR3 sequence is 15 residues long. The CDR3 loop reads CASSPSGLGGGKLFF. The CDR3 bases are TGCGCCAGCAGCCCCTCCGGGTTGGGGGGAGGAAAACTGTTTTTT.

CDR3 bases: TGTGCCAGCAGTCCCCTCGGGAGGGCCACCACCGGGGAGCTGTTTTTT. Its protein is CASSPLGRATTGELFF. The chain employs TRBV27 and TRBJ2-2; 8 bases agree with TRBD2. CDR3 length: 16 residues. Germline CDR1 reads MNHEY; CDR2 reads SMNVEV (reference sequence). V dropped 5 bases and J dropped 4; count of bases not matched to a gene: 9.

The rearrangement joins TRBV2 to TRBJ2-3, with D possibly TRBD2 on 6 matching bases. Trimming removed 8 bases from V and 1 base from J, with 13 bases in between. Germline V CDR1 and CDR2: SNHLY, FYNNEI. The CDR3 loop spans 14 amino acids. CDR3 amino acids: CASGRGAGTDTQYF. The CDR3 nucleotides are TGTGCCAGCGGCCGCGGGGCGGGCACAGATACGCAGTATTTT.

This clone was recorded at least ten times. The chain couples TRBV4-2 to TRBJ2-5; 7 positions agree with TRBD2. Germline V gene sequence: CDR1 LGHNA, CDR2 YNFKEQ. The CDR3 length is 16 residues. Trimming removed 0 bases from V and 4 bases from J; junction bases left unmatched: 8. DNA of the CDR3: TGTGCCAGCAGCCAAGATTTGGAGGGAGGGCGAGAGACCCAGTACTTC. Protein: CASSQDLEGGRETQYF.

The CDR3 sequence: CASSSGEDRFF. The CDR3 coding sequence is TGTGCCAGCAGCTCCGGTGAGGATCGGTTCTTC. This chain uses TRBV7-6 with TRBJ2-1; D gene ambiguous. V lost 4 bases to trimming and J lost 15 bases, with 13 bases between them. CDR3 length: 11 amino acids. The germline CDR1 and CDR2 sequences are SGHVS and FNYEAQ. Supplemented by reference TRBV7-6 and TRBJ2-1, the full variable domain reads GAGVSQSPRYKVTKRGQDVALRCDPISGHVSLYWYRQALGQGPEFLTYFNYEAQQDKSGLPNDRFSAERPEGSISTLTIQRTEQRDSAMYRCASSSGEDRFFGPGTRLTVL.

V and J are TRBV19 and TRBJ1-5, with a possible D match to TRBD1 (5 bases). The CDR3 runs 16 residues. Trimming cost V 7 bases and J 4 bases, with 20 bases left between them. Germline lookup yields CDR1 LNHDA and CDR2 SQIVND (reference sequence). CDR3 sequence: CASTLGATEINQPQHF. In DNA form, the CDR3 reads TGTGCCAGTACCCTTGGGGCGACAGAAATAAATCAGCCCCAGCATTTT.

Here the CDR3 DNA reads TGTGCCAGCAGCTGGGGGACAGTCACGAATCAGGAGCTGTTTTTT. Translating gives CASSWGTVTNQELFF. The genes are TRBV5-6 and TRBJ2-2, with 7 nucleotides matching TRBD1. Unmatched junction bases numbered 12, after V lost 3 bases and J lost 10 bases. CDR1 is SGHDT, CDR2 YYEEEE, per germline. The CDR3 has 15 amino acids.

This sequence joins TRBV6-4 and TRBJ2-6; possible D gene TRBD2, 6 bases. The V gene lost 3 bases and the J gene lost 1 base, with 13 bases spanning the gap. Germline CDR1 is MRHNA and CDR2 is SNTAGT. The CDR3 spans 17 residues. The chain's CDR3 is CASSDWTGGSGANVLTF. The CDR3 region has the DNA TGTGCCAGCAGTGATTGGACTGGAGGGTCTGGGGCCAACGTCCTGACTTTC.